A selection of T cell receptor beta chains follows, all from one sample in a study of T cell repertoires in cytomegalovirus infection. Using its own MiXCR run on the reads, TCRdb lists one record per CDR3 protein. The sample includes about 490,000 distinct CDR3 sequences, over 9% of them seen just once. Sequences were obtained from PBMCs. The source is a human donor in good health (CMV status not recorded). Some clones in this sample may be carry-over from other donors' samples. Both conserved end residues are part of each CDR3. D genes are given only for firm matches. Some rows mark clone size as missing; the rest say once, few, many or name a class of expanded clone.

d_call: .; v_call: TRBV19; j_call: TRBJ1-1; clone_size: many; cdr3_aa: CACAGRVNTEAFF; cdr3_nt: TGTGCCTGCGCGGGACGGGTGAACACTGAAGCTTTCTTT
d_call: TRBD2; v_call: TRBV20-1; j_call: TRBJ2-1; clone_size: .; cdr3_aa: CSAREGGENEQFF; cdr3_nt: TGCAGTGCTAGAGAGGGGGGGGAAAATGAGCAGTTCTTC
d_call: TRBD1; v_call: TRBV5-6; j_call: TRBJ2-5; clone_size: .; cdr3_aa: CASSFGTGGFVETQYF; cdr3_nt: TGTGCCAGCAGCTTTGGGACAGGGGGCTTTGTGGAGACCCAGTACTTC
d_call: TRBD1; v_call: TRBV19; j_call: TRBJ1-5; clone_size: few; cdr3_aa: CASHRGRSSGNQPQHF; cdr3_nt: TGTGCCAGTCACAGGGGCAGGAGTTCAGGCAATCAGCCCCAGCATTTT
d_call: .; v_call: TRBV18; j_call: TRBJ2-3; clone_size: .; cdr3_aa: CASSLETTDTQYF; cdr3_nt: TGTGCCAGCTCCCTCGAGACAACAGATACGCAGTATTTT
d_call: .; v_call: TRBV11-2; j_call: TRBJ2-5; clone_size: many; cdr3_aa: CASSAGVLPETQYF; cdr3_nt: TGTGCCAGCAGCGCGGGCGTCCTACCAGAGACCCAGTACTTC
d_call: .; v_call: TRBV11-2; j_call: TRBJ1-2; clone_size: many; cdr3_aa: CASSLEASAYGYTF; cdr3_nt: TGTGCCAGCAGCTTAGAGGCTTCAGCTTATGGCTACACCTTC
d_call: TRBD2; v_call: TRBV7-2; j_call: TRBJ2-2; clone_size: many; cdr3_aa: CASSLGPAGNTGELFF; cdr3_nt: TGTGCCAGCAGCTTAGGGCCAGCGGGAAACACCGGGGAGCTGTTTTTT
d_call: .; v_call: TRBV7-9; j_call: TRBJ2-5; clone_size: many; cdr3_aa: CASSLAITEKETQYF; cdr3_nt: TGTGCCAGCAGCTTAGCGATAACAGAGAAAGAGACCCAGTACTTC
d_call: .; v_call: TRBV15; j_call: TRBJ1-4; clone_size: many; cdr3_aa: CATSREGAHEKLFF; cdr3_nt: TGTGCCACCAGCAGAGAGGGGGCCCATGAAAAACTGTTTTTT
d_call: TRBD1; v_call: TRBV7-9; j_call: TRBJ2-2; clone_size: many; cdr3_aa: CASSTGKNRGLIGELFF; cdr3_nt: TGTGCCAGCAGCACCGGGAAAAACAGGGGGCTAATCGGGGAGCTGTTTTTT
d_call: .; v_call: TRBV7-6; j_call: TRBJ2-1; clone_size: .; cdr3_aa: CASSLHSGTYNEQFF; cdr3_nt: TGTGCCAGCAGCTTACACTCCGGGACCTACAATGAGCAGTTCTTC
d_call: TRBD1; v_call: TRBV18; j_call: TRBJ2-7; clone_size: few; cdr3_aa: CASSPRTGGAAHEQYF; cdr3_nt: TGTGCCAGCTCACCGAGAACAGGGGGCGCGGCGCACGAGCAGTACTTC
d_call: TRBD2; v_call: TRBV12-3/TRBV12-4; j_call: TRBJ2-1; clone_size: many; cdr3_aa: CASIASGRSYEQFF; cdr3_nt: TGTGCCAGCATCGCTAGCGGGAGGAGCTATGAGCAGTTCTTC
d_call: .; v_call: TRBV7-9; j_call: TRBJ1-2; clone_size: many; cdr3_aa: CASSWDPNYGYTF; cdr3_nt: TGTGCCAGCAGCTGGGACCCTAACTATGGCTACACCTTC
d_call: TRBD1; v_call: TRBV29-1; j_call: TRBJ2-1; clone_size: .; cdr3_aa: CSAPGTDYIEQFF; cdr3_nt: TGCAGCGCACCCGGGACAGACTACATTGAGCAGTTCTTC
d_call: .; v_call: TRBV15; j_call: TRBJ2-2; clone_size: many; cdr3_aa: CATSRVGPKNTGELFF; cdr3_nt: TGTGCCACCAGCAGAGTGGGACCGAAGAACACCGGGGAGCTGTTTTTT
d_call: .; v_call: TRBV20-1; j_call: TRBJ1-6; clone_size: many; cdr3_aa: CSARKGGQLNSPLHF; cdr3_nt: TGCAGTGCTAGGAAGGGCGGACAGCTAAATTCACCCCTCCACTTT
d_call: .; v_call: TRBV30; j_call: TRBJ2-7; clone_size: .; cdr3_aa: CAWSDLAVDAYEQYF; cdr3_nt: TGTGCCTGGAGTGACCTAGCCGTCGACGCCTACGAGCAGTACTTC
d_call: .; v_call: TRBV28; j_call: TRBJ1-2; clone_size: many; cdr3_aa: CASSFGGGGYGYTF; cdr3_nt: TGTGCCAGCAGCTTCGGGGGAGGGGGCTATGGCTACACCTTC
d_call: TRBD2; v_call: TRBV20-1; j_call: TRBJ2-1; clone_size: .; cdr3_aa: CSARDSSERRESWSSYNEQFF; cdr3_nt: TGCAGTGCTAGAGATTCGAGTGAGAGGCGGGAGTCCTGGAGCTCCTACAATGAGCAGTTCTTC
d_call: TRBD1; v_call: TRBV12-3/TRBV12-4; j_call: TRBJ2-7; clone_size: many; cdr3_aa: CASSLTGGYEQYF; cdr3_nt: TGTGCCAGCAGTTTAACAGGGGGGTACGAGCAGTACTTC
d_call: .; v_call: TRBV12-3/TRBV12-4; j_call: TRBJ2-5; clone_size: many; cdr3_aa: CASSYGSPTWETQYF; cdr3_nt: TGTGCCAGCAGTTACGGTAGCCCCACGTGGGAGACCCAGTACTTC
d_call: .; v_call: TRBV7-6; j_call: TRBJ2-7; clone_size: many; cdr3_aa: CASSTRDGVYEQYF; cdr3_nt: TGTGCCAGCAGCACCCGGGACGGTGTGTACGAGCAGTACTTC
d_call: TRBD1; v_call: TRBV12-3/TRBV12-4; j_call: TRBJ1-2; clone_size: many; cdr3_aa: CASTITGGGYTF; cdr3_nt: TGTGCCAGCACCATTACAGGGGGTGGCTACACCTTC
d_call: .; v_call: TRBV11-2; j_call: TRBJ1-1; clone_size: many; cdr3_aa: CASSLNTVNTEAFF; cdr3_nt: TGTGCCAGCAGCTTAAATACGGTGAACACTGAAGCTTTCTTT
d_call: .; v_call: TRBV29-1; j_call: TRBJ2-5; clone_size: .; cdr3_aa: CSVPRAGYQETQYF; cdr3_nt: TGCAGCGTCCCCCGCGCAGGGTACCAAGAGACCCAGTACTTC
d_call: .; v_call: TRBV7-9; j_call: TRBJ1-1; clone_size: few; cdr3_aa: CASSPPATTEAFF; cdr3_nt: TGTGCCAGCAGCCCCCCGGCGACGACTGAAGCTTTCTTT
d_call: .; v_call: TRBV28; j_call: TRBJ1-1; clone_size: few; cdr3_aa: CASSLRAGKQNTEAFF; cdr3_nt: TGTGCCAGCAGTTTAAGGGCGGGGAAGCAGAACACTGAAGCTTTCTTT
d_call: .; v_call: TRBV28; j_call: TRBJ2-5; clone_size: .; cdr3_aa: CASAEGATQETQYF; cdr3_nt: TGTGCCAGCGCGGAGGGGGCTACGCAAGAGACCCAGTACTTC
d_call: .; v_call: TRBV12-5; j_call: TRBJ2-7; clone_size: many; cdr3_aa: CASGLATDYEQYF; cdr3_nt: TGTGCTAGTGGTTTGGCTACCGACTACGAGCAGTACTTC
d_call: .; v_call: TRBV27; j_call: TRBJ2-7; clone_size: few; cdr3_aa: CASSLTPTERMDEQYF; cdr3_nt: TGTGCCAGCAGCCTAACCCCGACAGAAAGGATGGACGAGCAGTACTTC
d_call: TRBD2; v_call: TRBV5-1; j_call: TRBJ2-2; clone_size: .; cdr3_aa: CASSFSGRGRTGELFF; cdr3_nt: TGCGCCAGCAGCTTTAGCGGGAGAGGTCGCACCGGGGAGCTGTTTTTT
d_call: .; v_call: TRBV9; j_call: TRBJ2-7; clone_size: few; cdr3_aa: CASSVEASASYEQYF; cdr3_nt: TGTGCCAGCAGCGTAGAGGCTAGCGCTTCCTACGAGCAGTACTTC
d_call: TRBD1; v_call: TRBV19; j_call: TRBJ1-1; clone_size: few; cdr3_aa: CASFPGTANTEAFF; cdr3_nt: TGTGCCAGTTTCCCCGGGACAGCGAACACTGAAGCTTTCTTT
d_call: TRBD2; v_call: TRBV10-3; j_call: TRBJ2-3; clone_size: .; cdr3_aa: CAISGGAPDTQYF; cdr3_nt: TGTGCCATCAGCGGGGGGGCCCCAGATACGCAGTATTTT
d_call: TRBD2; v_call: TRBV5-1; j_call: TRBJ2-2; clone_size: few; cdr3_aa: CASSLSGRRMNTGELFF; cdr3_nt: TGCGCCAGCAGCCTCAGCGGGAGGCGCATGAACACCGGGGAGCTGTTTTTT
d_call: .; v_call: TRBV11-2; j_call: TRBJ1-1; clone_size: many; cdr3_aa: CASSHTQGNTEAFF; cdr3_nt: TGTGCCAGCAGCCATACACAGGGGAACACTGAAGCTTTCTTT
d_call: .; v_call: TRBV7-8; j_call: TRBJ2-3; clone_size: many; cdr3_aa: CASSPLRLVEGGDTQYF; cdr3_nt: TGTGCCAGCAGCCCACTCCGACTAGTGGAGGGGGGGGATACGCAGTATTTT
d_call: .; v_call: TRBV20-1; j_call: TRBJ2-2; clone_size: few; cdr3_aa: CSARPRSPGTGELFF; cdr3_nt: TGCAGTGCTAGGCCCAGGTCCCCAGGGACCGGGGAGCTGTTTTTT
d_call: TRBD1; v_call: TRBV12-3/TRBV12-4; j_call: TRBJ1-5; clone_size: many; cdr3_aa: CASSFHSGTGDNQPQHF; cdr3_nt: TGTGCCAGCAGTTTTCACTCCGGGACAGGGGACAATCAGCCCCAGCATTTT
d_call: TRBD1; v_call: TRBV11-3; j_call: TRBJ2-7; clone_size: few; cdr3_aa: CASSLAGQGNYEQYF; cdr3_nt: TGTGCCAGCAGCTTGGCGGGACAGGGGAACTACGAGCAGTACTTC
d_call: .; v_call: TRBV20-1; j_call: TRBJ1-6; clone_size: few; cdr3_aa: CSARAKFGQKSSYNSPLHF; cdr3_nt: TGCAGTGCTAGAGCTAAGTTCGGACAGAAGAGCTCCTATAATTCACCCCTCCACTTT
d_call: .; v_call: TRBV7-3; j_call: TRBJ2-3; clone_size: many; cdr3_aa: CASSLGKFGDTDTQYF; cdr3_nt: TGTGCCAGCAGCTTAGGGAAGTTCGGCGACACAGATACGCAGTATTTT
d_call: TRBD1; v_call: TRBV20-1; j_call: TRBJ2-1; clone_size: .; cdr3_aa: CSAPPGGQGVGEQFF; cdr3_nt: TGCAGTGCCCCTCCCGGGGGACAGGGGGTCGGTGAGCAGTTCTTC
d_call: TRBD2; v_call: TRBV5-4; j_call: TRBJ2-1; clone_size: few; cdr3_aa: CASSLHPGLAGVNEQFF; cdr3_nt: TGTGCCAGCAGCTTACATCCGGGACTAGCGGGAGTCAATGAGCAGTTCTTC
d_call: TRBD1; v_call: TRBV14; j_call: TRBJ2-7; clone_size: many; cdr3_aa: CASSAQGAWYEQYF; cdr3_nt: TGTGCCAGCAGCGCGCAGGGGGCGTGGTACGAGCAGTACTTC
d_call: TRBD2; v_call: TRBV10-3; j_call: TRBJ2-5; clone_size: few; cdr3_aa: CAISAGGSGSETQYF; cdr3_nt: TGTGCCATCAGCGCCGGCGGGAGCGGATCTGAGACCCAGTACTTC
d_call: TRBD1; v_call: TRBV6-1; j_call: TRBJ1-1; clone_size: many; cdr3_aa: CASSRQGAVGGNTEAFF; cdr3_nt: TGTGCCAGCAGTAGACAGGGGGCGGTGGGGGGGAACACTGAAGCTTTCTTT
d_call: .; v_call: TRBV7-8; j_call: TRBJ2-2; clone_size: many; cdr3_aa: CASSLRDTHTGELFF; cdr3_nt: TGTGCCAGCAGCCTCCGGGACACCCACACCGGGGAGCTGTTTTTT
d_call: .; v_call: TRBV9; j_call: TRBJ1-6; clone_size: many; cdr3_aa: CASSVSALRRDSPLHF; cdr3_nt: TGTGCCAGCAGCGTCTCTGCGCTCCGGAGGGATTCACCCCTCCACTTT
d_call: .; v_call: TRBV4-2; j_call: TRBJ1-4; clone_size: many; cdr3_aa: CASTPELGATLKEKLFF; cdr3_nt: TGTGCCAGCACCCCGGAACTGGGGGCCACCTTAAAGGAAAAACTGTTTTTT